This record concerns one TCR beta chain sequence. No cognate antigen has been identified for it. It has no much larger one-base neighbor in the sample; base qualities were not kept. Ends trimmed: V by 5 bases, J by 4 bases; bases unmatched to a gene: 11. Sequences SGHRS (CDR1) and YFSETQ (CDR2) are obtained from the germline V gene. The CDR3 runs 17 residues from the cysteine to the phenylalanine. The read is trimmed to its CDR3 DNA, 51 bases read in frame from base 1. The CDR3 regions of human TCRbeta chains were subjected to immunosequencing. Concerning the study's data processing: Repertoire TCRs were checked for matches against a reference library of SARS-CoV-2-specific TCRs that had been generated using the MIRA antigen-specificity platform. Breadth was defined as the fraction of unique TCRs that were SARS-CoV-2-associated, and depth was defined as the fraction of total T cells that were SARS-CoV-2-associated. Using the MIRA data, every spike-specific TCR was mapped to the spike region that the TCR reacted to and assigned to either a CD4 or a CD8 class. Log10-transformed breadth and depth values were compared by one-way ANOVA with Sidak's multiple comparisons tests. Drawn from immuneACCESS, this table holds only the in-frame rearrangements with V and J called that TCRdb kept. Clones are partly lost; checked studies trace under half to an unresolved V gene and leave the rest unexplained. Clone size and the V and J calls come from that table; the DNA yielded D and trimming. In all, the sample holds roughly 60,000 clones, and 60% to 85% of those were seen once. Of the sample, less than 4% is held by the ten largest clones.

The time point tag for this specimen amounts to: about 28 days (+/-7) after the second vaccine dose. Because spike-specific TCR depth and breadth did not differ between the two schedules, AZD1222 recipients who got a second dose at roughly 4 weeks were pooled with those who got a second dose at roughly 12 weeks. Samples from vaccinated people were obtained from the UK trials COV001 and COV002, which included a single-blind randomized controlled phase 2/3 trial of AZD1222 (ChAdOx1 nCoV-19) in healthy adults. For TCRbeta chain sequencing, PBMC samples from trial participants were taken at day 0 and at day 28 after the second dose. These data are taken from a study of T cell responses to AZD1222 COVID-19 vaccine listed by TCRdb under 2021. About the study as a whole: A total of about 240 trial participants underwent TCR sequencing, of whom about 210 received two doses of AZD1222 and some 26 received two doses of the MenACWY control vaccine. Trial participants were enrolled by age into subgroups of 18-55, 56-69 and 70-plus years, and about 150, 27 and 61 TCR-sequenced participants, respectively, were included in these subgroups. Overall results and qualifications from the work: Participants were mostly white British, with more females than males. The authors suggested clonal diversity may have been underestimated. Conclusions about previously exposed vaccinees were limited because only five to seven AZD1222 recipients were SARS-CoV-2 seropositive at baseline. Nearly half of unique spike-specific TCRs reportedly recognized epitopes outside regions mutated in the B.1.351 and B.1.1.7 variants. After two AZD1222 doses, spike-specific TCR breadth and depth were significantly higher than at day 0 and than in MenACWY recipients. Because no day 14 peak-response samples were available, the repertoires could be characterized only after the peak T cell response. In the small 56-69-year group, the increase in depth fell short of significance, most likely because of low power. CD4 TCRs associated with the vaccine covered the entire spike protein, and the dominant responses were in regions 160-218 and 743-854.

The chain is encoded by TRBV5-1 joined to TRBJ2-5, with TRBD2 matching 13 junction bases. This specimen consisted of peripheral blood, obtained 28 days after the second AZD1222 dose. This receptor was identified in an adult who received the AZD1222 COVID-19 vaccine. The base sequence is TGCGCCAGCAGGCCGACTAGCGGGGGGCTGGGGAGAGAGACCCAGTACTTC. Its translation is CASRPTSGGLGRETQYF.